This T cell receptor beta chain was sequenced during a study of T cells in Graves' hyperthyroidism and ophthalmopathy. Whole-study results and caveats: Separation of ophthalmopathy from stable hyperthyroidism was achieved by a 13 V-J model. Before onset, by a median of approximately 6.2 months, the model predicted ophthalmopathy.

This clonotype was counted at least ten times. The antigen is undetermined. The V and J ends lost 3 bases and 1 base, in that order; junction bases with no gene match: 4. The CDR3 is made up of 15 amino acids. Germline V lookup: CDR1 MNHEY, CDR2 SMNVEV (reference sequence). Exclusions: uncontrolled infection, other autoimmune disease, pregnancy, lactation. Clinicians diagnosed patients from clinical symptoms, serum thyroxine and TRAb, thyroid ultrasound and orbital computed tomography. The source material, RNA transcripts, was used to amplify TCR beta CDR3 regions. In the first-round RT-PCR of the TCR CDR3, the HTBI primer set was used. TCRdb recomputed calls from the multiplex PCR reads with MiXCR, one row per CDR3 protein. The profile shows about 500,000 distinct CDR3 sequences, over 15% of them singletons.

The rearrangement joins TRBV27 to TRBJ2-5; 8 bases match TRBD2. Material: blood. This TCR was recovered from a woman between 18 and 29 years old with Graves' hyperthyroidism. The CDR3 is CASSFIGGAQETQYF. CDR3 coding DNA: TGTGCCAGCAGTTTTATCGGGGGGGCCCAAGAGACCCAGTACTTC.